Each of the 28 T cell receptor beta chains below was sequenced from the same sample in a study of T cells in tuberculosis. Produced via immunoSEQ multiplex PCR; TCRdb's table is partial and in-frame only. The repertoire includes 20,000 to 25,000 clones, around 91% of them detected once, and roughly 15% sits in the top ten. Sample: PBMCs. The receptor source for this set is a donor between 10 and 35 years old with latent tuberculosis or without tuberculosis infection.

This chain links TRBV7-2 with TRBJ1-2, with 10 bases fitting TRBD1. V lost 3 bases to trimming and J lost 1 base; unmatched junction nucleotides: 2. CDR1 is SGHTA and CDR2 is FQGNSA in the germline V gene. The CDR3 length is 15 residues. The CDR3 region has the DNA TGTGCCAGCAGCTTCGGACAGGGGGTTAACTATGGCTACACCTTC. Its translation is CASSFGQGVNYGYTF.

J is TRBJ2-7 and V is TRBV18; tentative D call: TRBD2 (5 bases). Germline V CDR1 and CDR2: KGHSH, LQKENI. The CDR3 consists of 16 residues. The V gene lost 6 bases and the J gene lost 3 bases, with 21 bases spanning the gap. The CDR3 loop is CASSPTRGSGNYEQYF. DNA of the CDR3: TGTGCCAGCTCCCCCACCCGGGGTTCCGGGAACTACGAGCAGTACTTC.

On this clone: Given a far larger clone just one base away, this is likely a sequencing read error. This sample includes further DNA sequences coding for the same CDR3. The chain uses TRBV6-5 and TRBJ2-7; the D gene is possibly TRBD2 (5 bases). V lost 2 bases and J 1 base, leaving 6 bases between the germline ends. The CDR3 is made up of 13 amino acids. CDR1 MNHEY and CDR2 SVGAGI come from the germline V gene. CDR3 DNA sequence: TGTGCCAGCAGTTACGGAGGTTCCTACGAGCAGTACTTC. This gives the protein CASSYGGSYEQYF.

The V call is TRBV5-6, the J call TRBJ2-7; tentatively, D is TRBD2 (5 bases). This CDR3 is 13 amino acids long. Trimming shortened V by 5 bases and J by 2 bases, and 11 bases separated the two germline ends. CDR1 is SGHDT and CDR2 is YYEEEE in the germline V gene. DNA for the CDR3: TGTGCCAGCAGGGGCAGAGCGGCCTACGAGCAGTACTTC. Residues: CASRGRAAYEQYF.

This chain joins TRBV2 and TRBJ2-1; D remains ambiguous. Trimming removed 5 bases at V and 5 bases at J, with 16 bases between. This CDR3 has 15 amino acids. Germline V CDR1 and CDR2: SNHLY, FYNNEI. This CDR3 is CASSRNSPIDNEQFF. CDR3 nucleotides: TGTGCCAGCAGTCGTAACAGCCCTATCGACAATGAGCAGTTCTTC.

The chain joins TRBV5-1 to TRBJ2-1; 10 bases match TRBD2. Per the germline V gene, CDR1 is SGHRS and CDR2 is YFSETQ. CDR3 length equals 14 residues. Losses at the gene ends were 0 bases for V and 14 bases for J; bases not matched to a gene: 8. The CDR3 here is CASSLAASGGSEFF. The CDR3 DNA reads as TGCGCCAGCAGCTTGGCGGCTAGCGGGGGATCTGAGTTCTTC.

This chain links TRBV28 with TRBJ2-5, with D perhaps matching TRBD2 (5 bases). This CDR3 spans 13 amino acids. The V and J ends lost 3 bases and 4 bases respectively, with 9 bases between them. Germline V gene data show CDR1 as MDHEN and CDR2 as SYDVKM. CDR3 coding DNA: TGTGCCAGCAGTTTTCGGGGTACAGAGACCCAGTACTTC. It specifies CASSFRGTETQYF.

The chain uses TRBV6-5 and TRBJ1-1, with a weak D call TRBD1 (5 bases). V was clipped by 8 bases and J by 5 bases, with 12 bases between them. Germline V lookup: CDR1 MNHEY, CDR2 SVGAGI. The CDR3 sequence is 12 residues long. In DNA form, the CDR3 reads TGTGCCAGCTCGTGGGGGGGAACTGAAGCTTTCTTT. Protein product: CASSWGGTEAFF.

The genes are TRBV6-1 and TRBJ1-6; a possible D gene is TRBD1 (5 bases). The ends were cut back, 2 bases at V and 8 bases at J, with 10 bases in the middle. CDR1 is MNHNS, CDR2 SASEGT, per germline. The CDR3 runs 14 residues. The DNA for the CDR3 is TGTGCCAGCAGTGAAATGGGGCTCGATTCACCCCTCCACTTT. Translated: CASSEMGLDSPLHF.

J is TRBJ2-5 and V is TRBV12-5; no reliable D call. V lost 6 bases and J lost 3, with 5 bases in between. Looked up from germline, CDR1 is LGHNT and CDR2 is FRNRAP. This CDR3 spans 11 amino acids. The CDR3: CASGPEETQYF. In DNA form, the CDR3 reads TGTGCTAGTGGCCCTGAAGAGACCCAGTACTTC.

V gene TRBV6-1 combines with J gene TRBJ2-7; tentatively, D is TRBD2 (7 bases). This CDR3 contains 13 residues. Germline lookup yields CDR1 MNHNS and CDR2 SASEGT. V gave up 6 bases and J gave up 5 bases, with 14 bases separating them. This CDR3 reads CASREQGGDEQYF. The CDR3 region has the DNA TGTGCCAGCAGGGAACAGGGAGGGGACGAGCAGTACTTC.

The chain combines TRBV19 with TRBJ1-2, with 10 nucleotides matching TRBD1. There are 14 residues in the CDR3. V shed 7 bases, J shed 5 bases, and the junction held 7 bases outside the gene matches. Germline CDR1 LNHDA, CDR2 SQIVND (reference sequence). The DNA for the CDR3 is TGTGCCAGTACTAGACAGGGGGCTCCTTATGGCTACACCTTC. Translation gives CASTRQGAPYGYTF.

V usage is TRBV30 and J usage is TRBJ2-1; TRBD2 agrees at 9 bases. Losses at the gene ends were 4 bases for V and 10 bases for J; bases not matched to a gene: 17. The length of the CDR3 is 16 residues. Germline V gene sequence: CDR1 GTSNPN, CDR2 SVGIG (reference sequence). The DNA for the CDR3 is TGTGCCTGGAAGGGGCTAGCGGGGTTTGGGGCGAGGGAGCAGTTCTTC. Its translation is CAWKGLAGFGAREQFF.

V and J are TRBV6-6 and TRBJ1-4; no firm D call. In germline, CDR1 is MNHNY, CDR2 SVGAGI (reference sequence). V gave up 6 bases and J gave up 0 bases, with 11 bases separating them. This CDR3 has 15 amino acids. In nucleotides, the CDR3 is TGTGCCAGCAGCCCTTTCGGGGCAACTAATGAAAAACTGTTTTTT. Translation: CASSPFGATNEKLFF.

V usage is TRBV7-2 and J usage is TRBJ1-1; no firm D call. CDR3 size: 13 residues. Germline V lookup: CDR1 SGHTA, CDR2 FQGNSA. V lost 5 bases and J 0 bases, leaving 7 bases between the germline ends. CDR3 DNA sequence: TGTGCCAGCAGCCCCTATCTGAACACTGAAGCTTTCTTT. Encoded protein: CASSPYLNTEAFF.

The gene calls are TRBV5-8 and TRBJ2-6; 7 bases map to TRBD2. Per the germline V gene, CDR1 is SGHTS and CDR2 is YDEGEE. The CDR3 sequence is 16 residues long. Germline trimming cut 0 bases from V and 2 bases from J; bases unmatched to any gene: 2. CDR3 DNA: TGTGCCAGCAGCTTGGATGCGGGAGCTGGGGCCAACGTCCTGACTTTC. This sequence encodes CASSLDAGAGANVLTF.

This clone has only one observation. The chain uses TRBV7-3 and TRBJ2-3; 8 bases match TRBD2. Trimming at V came to 5 bases and at J to 0 bases, leaving 4 bases not matched to a gene. Germline V gene data show CDR1 as SGHTA and CDR2 as FQGTGA. The length of the CDR3 is 15 residues. The CDR3 sequence: CASSRRGGSTDTQYF. In DNA, the CDR3 is TGTGCCAGCAGCCGACGGGGGGGTAGCACAGATACGCAGTATTTT.

The V gene is TRBV27, the J gene TRBJ1-2; 7 bases agree with TRBD1. Germline CDR1 is MNHEY and CDR2 is SMNVEV (reference sequence). The CDR3 loop spans 17 amino acids. Trimming at V came to 3 bases and at J to 0 bases, leaving 10 bases not matched to a gene. CDR3 sequence (DNA): TGTGCCAGCAGTTTCCAGGGGGACGGTCGAGCTAACTATGGCTACACCTTC. Residues: CASSFQGDGRANYGYTF.

This rearrangement joins TRBV6-1 to TRBJ2-4, with D uncertain. Trimming cost V 6 bases and J 5 bases, with 5 bases left between them. Germline values: CDR1 MNHNS, CDR2 SASEGT. CDR3 length equals 11 residues. CDR3 DNA: TGTGCCAGCAGAGAGCAAAACATTCAGTACTTC. It specifies CASREQNIQYF.

The gene calls are TRBV13 and TRBJ1-6; D perhaps matches TRBD1 (6 bases). CDR3 length: 15 amino acids. Trimming took off 5 bases at V and 6 bases at J, with 14 bases between the two ends. Per the germline V gene, CDR1 is PRHDT and CDR2 is FYEKMQ (reference sequence). The CDR3 sequence: CASSPRDTANSPLHF. In nucleotides, the CDR3 is TGTGCCAGCAGCCCCCGGGACACAGCTAATTCACCCCTCCACTTT.

In this sample, this clone turned up once. The chain employs TRBV27 and TRBJ2-7; TRBD1 aligns across 9 bases. Per germline, CDR1 MNHEY and CDR2 SMNVEV (reference sequence). This CDR3 has 14 amino acids. V gave up 7 bases and J gave up 5 bases; unmatched junction bases: 9. CDR3 nucleotides: TGTGCCAGCACCCTGACAGGGGGGAACCACGAGCAGTACTTC. Encoded protein: CASTLTGGNHEQYF.

This chain joins TRBV2 and TRBJ1-1; D unclear. V was pared by 3 bases and J by 5 bases, with 13 bases between. The CDR3 runs 14 residues. Germline V gene lookup returns CDR1 SNHLY and CDR2 FYNNEI. CDR3 DNA: TGTGCCAGCAGTGAGTATCGGGGAGGGACTGAAGCTTTCTTT. This encodes CASSEYRGGTEAFF.

The CDR3 nucleotides are TGTGCCAGCAGCCCTTCGGGGGGTCGCCTGATCGAGCAGTACTTC. Translation: CASSPSGGRLIEQYF. V is TRBV6-1 and J is TRBJ2-7; TRBD2 aligns across 7 bases. V was pared by 6 bases and J by 6 bases, with 14 bases of the junction left unmatched. From germline, CDR1 is MNHNS and CDR2 SASEGT. The CDR3 sequence is 15 residues long.

This clone was counted only a few times. The rearrangement joins TRBV2 to TRBJ1-2; the D gene is possibly TRBD1 (6 bases). CDR1 is SNHLY and CDR2 is FYNNEI in the germline V gene. Trimming stripped 6 bases from V and 5 bases from J, with 16 bases between. This CDR3 region has 14 residues. CDR3 in DNA: TGTGCCAGCAGGGATACAGGGACGGGTTATGGCTACACCTTC. Protein product: CASRDTGTGYGYTF.

The J gene is TRBJ2-5, the V gene TRBV5-6; the D is unclear. This CDR3 is built from 14 residues. The ends were cut back, 0 bases at V and 1 base at J, with 7 bases in the middle. CDR1 SGHDT and CDR2 YYEEEE come from the germline V gene. The CDR3 sequence: CASSLVQTQETQYF. CDR3 coding DNA: TGTGCCAGCAGCTTGGTACAGACCCAAGAGACCCAGTACTTC.

This clone was recorded once. The V call is TRBV19, the J call TRBJ2-1; 9 bases line up with TRBD2. Germline assignment: CDR1 LNHDA and CDR2 SQIVND (reference sequence). The V gene end was trimmed by 5 bases and the J gene end by 7 bases; junction bases not matched to a gene: 3. This CDR3 is 13 amino acids long. The CDR3 reads CASSWRGGNEQFF. DNA of the CDR3: TGTGCCAGTAGTTGGCGGGGGGGAAATGAGCAGTTCTTC.

The chain recombines TRBV19 with TRBJ1-5, with a tentative D call TRBD1 (6 bases). CDR3 length: 17 residues. V lost 1 base and J lost 3, with 16 bases in between. Germline assignment: CDR1 LNHDA and CDR2 SQIVND (reference sequence). For the CDR3, the DNA is TGTGCCAGTAGTATAGGAGGGGGAATCAAGGACAATCAGCCCCAGCATTTT. Translating gives CASSIGGGIKDNQPQHF.

The chain employs TRBV9 and TRBJ2-3; the D is unclear. Trimming cost V 3 bases and J 0 bases, with 8 bases left between them. CDR1 is SGDLS, CDR2 YYNGEE, per germline. CDR3 length equals 14 residues. CDR3 nucleotide sequence: TGTGCCAGCAGCGACGGTGGTAGCACAGATACGCAGTATTTT. Translation gives CASSDGGSTDTQYF. The complete variable domain, with remaining parts taken from reference TRBV9 and TRBJ2-3, reads DSGVTQTPKHLITATGQRVTLRCSPRSGDLSVYWYQQSLDQGLQFLIQYYNGEERAKGNILERFSAQQFPDLHSELNLSSLELGDSALYFCASSDGGSTDTQYFGPGTRLTVL.